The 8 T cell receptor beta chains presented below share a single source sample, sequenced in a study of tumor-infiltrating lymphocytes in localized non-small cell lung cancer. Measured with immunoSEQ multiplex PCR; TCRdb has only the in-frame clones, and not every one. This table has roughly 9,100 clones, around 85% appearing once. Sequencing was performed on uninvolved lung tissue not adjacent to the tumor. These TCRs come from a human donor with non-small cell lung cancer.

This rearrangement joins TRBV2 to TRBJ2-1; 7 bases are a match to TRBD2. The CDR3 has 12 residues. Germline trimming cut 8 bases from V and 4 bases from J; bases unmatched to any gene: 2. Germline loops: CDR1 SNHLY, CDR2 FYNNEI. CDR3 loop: CASGRDYNEQFF. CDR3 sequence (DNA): TGTGCCAGCGGGAGGGATTACAATGAGCAGTTCTTC.

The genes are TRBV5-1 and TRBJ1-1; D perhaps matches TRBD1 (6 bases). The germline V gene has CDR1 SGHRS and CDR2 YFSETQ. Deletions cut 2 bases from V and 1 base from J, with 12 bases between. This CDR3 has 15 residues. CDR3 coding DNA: TGCGCCAGCAGCTTTAACACAGGGTCGAACACTGAAGCTTTCTTT. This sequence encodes CASSFNTGSNTEAFF.

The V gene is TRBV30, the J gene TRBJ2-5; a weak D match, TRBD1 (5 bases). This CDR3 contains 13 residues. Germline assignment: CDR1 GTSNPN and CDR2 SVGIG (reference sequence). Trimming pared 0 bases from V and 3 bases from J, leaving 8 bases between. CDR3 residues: CAWSVDRKETQYF. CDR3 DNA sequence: TGTGCCTGGAGTGTTGACAGAAAAGAGACCCAGTACTTC.

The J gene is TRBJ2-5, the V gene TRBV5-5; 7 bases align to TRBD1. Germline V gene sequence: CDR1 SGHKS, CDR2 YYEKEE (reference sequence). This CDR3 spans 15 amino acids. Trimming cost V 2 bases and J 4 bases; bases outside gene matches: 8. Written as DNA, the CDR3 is TGTGCCAGCAGCTTCGAGACAGGGCTCACAGAGACCCAGTACTTC. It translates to CASSFETGLTETQYF. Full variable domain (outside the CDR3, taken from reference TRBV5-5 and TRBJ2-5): DAGVTQSPTHLIKTRGQQVTLRCSPISGHKSVSWYQQVLGQGPQFIFQYYEKEERGRGNFPDRFSARQFPNYSSELNVNALLLGDSALYLCASSFETGLTETQYFGPGTRLLVL.

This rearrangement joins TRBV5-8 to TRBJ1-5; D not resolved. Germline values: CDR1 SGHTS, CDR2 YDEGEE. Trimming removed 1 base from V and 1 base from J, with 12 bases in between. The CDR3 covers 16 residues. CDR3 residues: CASSLFFSGSNQPQHF. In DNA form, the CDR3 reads TGTGCCAGCAGCTTGTTCTTCTCTGGGAGCAATCAGCCCCAGCATTTT.

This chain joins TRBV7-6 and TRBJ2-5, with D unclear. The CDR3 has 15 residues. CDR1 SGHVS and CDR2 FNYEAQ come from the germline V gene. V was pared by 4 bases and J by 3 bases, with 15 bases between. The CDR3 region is CASSSNPFDKETQYF. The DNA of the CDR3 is TGTGCCAGCAGCTCAAACCCGTTTGATAAAGAGACCCAGTACTTC.

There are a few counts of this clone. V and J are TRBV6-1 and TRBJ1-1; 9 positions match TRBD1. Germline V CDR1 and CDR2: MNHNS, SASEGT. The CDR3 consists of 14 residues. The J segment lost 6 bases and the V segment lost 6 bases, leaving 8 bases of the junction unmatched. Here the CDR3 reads CASRGSGQGAEAFF. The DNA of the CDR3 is TGTGCCAGCAGGGGGTCGGGACAGGGTGCTGAAGCTTTCTTT.

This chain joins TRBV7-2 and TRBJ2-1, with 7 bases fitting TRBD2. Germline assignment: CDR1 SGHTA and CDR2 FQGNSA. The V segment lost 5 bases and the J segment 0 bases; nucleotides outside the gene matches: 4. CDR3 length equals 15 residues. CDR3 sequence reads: CASSMGLSSYNEQFF. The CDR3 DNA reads TGTGCCAGCAGCATGGGACTAAGCTCCTACAATGAGCAGTTCTTC.